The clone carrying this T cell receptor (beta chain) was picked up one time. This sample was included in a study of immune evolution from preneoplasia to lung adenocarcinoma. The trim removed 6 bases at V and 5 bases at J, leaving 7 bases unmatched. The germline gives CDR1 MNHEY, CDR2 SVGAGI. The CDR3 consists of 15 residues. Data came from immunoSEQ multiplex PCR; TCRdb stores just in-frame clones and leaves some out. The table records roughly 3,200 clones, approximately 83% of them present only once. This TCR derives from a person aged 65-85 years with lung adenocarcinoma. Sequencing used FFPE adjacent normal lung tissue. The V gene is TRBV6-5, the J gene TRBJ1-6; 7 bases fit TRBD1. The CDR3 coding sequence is TGTGCCAGCAGCCCGGGGGGACAGAATAATTCACCCCTCCACTTT. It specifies CASSPGGQNNSPLHF.